The 3 T cell receptor beta chains reported below all come from one sample, sequenced in a study of cytomegalovirus exposure and HLA in healthy donors. The study ran its PCR with 60 Vbeta and 13 Jbeta primers. Assay: immunoSEQ multiplex PCR; the TCRdb copy retains only in-frame clones and omits some. The sample has roughly 120,000 clones, around 77% seen once; the top ten hold less than 6%. The specimen was PBMCs. The receptors were gathered from a woman aged 25 to 39 in good health and CMV-seropositive.

This clone has more than one count but fewer than ten. This CDR3 is also generated by other DNA sequences in the sample. The chain combines TRBV2 with TRBJ2-7, with D maybe TRBD2 (5 bases). The V gene's germline CDR1 is SNHLY and CDR2 FYNNEI. The CDR3 spans 13 residues. The CDR3 nucleotides are TGTTCTAGCAAGGAGGAGACGGCATACGAGCAGTACTTC. Encoded protein: CSSKEETAYEQYF.

This clone came up a few times. In DNA, the CDR3 is TGTGCCAGCAGCGCCGACATATTAAAAGAGACCCAGTACTTC. It encodes CASSADILKETQYF. This sequence joins TRBV9 and TRBJ2-5; no firm D call. The CDR3 loop spans 14 amino acids. The germline V gene has CDR1 SGDLS and CDR2 YYNGEE. Trimming pared 3 bases from V and 3 bases from J, leaving 12 bases between.

In regard to this clone: This sample also contains other DNA sequences that code for the same CDR3. This rearrangement joins TRBV5-1 to TRBJ1-4; TRBD1 might be the D (6 bases). This CDR3 is 14 amino acids long. CDR1 and CDR2 from the germline V gene are SGHRS and YFSETQ. The V end lost 2 bases, the J end lost 6 bases, and 11 bases lay between the germline ends. This chain's CDR3 is CASSLGGADEKLFF. The CDR3 region has the DNA TGCGCCAGCAGCTTAGGGGGGGCCGATGAAAAACTGTTTTTT. Looking up the rest from reference TRBV5-1 and TRBJ1-4 gives the full variable domain: KAGVTQTPRYLIKTRGQQVTLSCSPISGHRSVSWYQQTPGQGLQFLFEYFSETQRNKGNFPGRFSGRQFSNSRSEMNVSTLELGDSALYLCASSLGGADEKLFFGSGTQLSVL.